Below, one T cell receptor (beta chain) is given with its context. What it recognizes is unknown. No neoadjuvant therapy was given to the selected pancreatic ductal adenocarcinoma patients before their surgery. This sample was included in a study of T cells in pancreatic ductal adenocarcinoma. Study-wide findings and caveats: Unique clonotypes were about 8-fold more numerous in blood than in tumor. The resected cohort was biased toward the minority with early-stage disease. Enrichment of CD45RO+ effector over naive T cells in tumors may bias clonality. Blood clonality (roughly 0.07) did not differ significantly from tumor (around 0.1).

Germline lookup yields CDR1 MDHEN and CDR2 SYDVKM. The ends lost 2 bases at V and 2 bases at J; junction bases unmatched: 7. The CDR3 is made up of 16 amino acids. Profiled with immunoSEQ multiplex PCR; TCRdb holds only in-frame clones, not every one. The sample includes some 16,000 clones, about 90% of them seen just once. The sequence was collected from a human donor with pancreatic ductal adenocarcinoma. Source material: PBMCs. This sequence joins TRBV28 and TRBJ2-5; the match to TRBD1 covers 8 bases. Here the CDR3 DNA reads TGTGCCAGCAGTTTACCAGGACAGGGATATCAAGAGACCCAGTACTTC. It is translated as CASSLPGQGYQETQYF. The complete variable domain, with remaining parts taken from reference TRBV28 and TRBJ2-5, reads DVKVTQSSRYLVKRTGEKVFLECVQDMDHENMFWYRQDPGLGLRLIYFSYDVKMKEKGDIPEGYSVSREKKERFSLILESASTNQTSMYLCASSLPGQGYQETQYFGPGTRLLVL.